This entry lists 18 T cell receptor beta chains sequenced from one sample in a study of CD8 T cells in Susac syndrome. A quantity of roughly 0.5 to 1 ug RNA underwent reverse transcription using random hexamers. MiXCR, applied by TCRdb to the immunoSEQ multiplex PCR reads, yields one record per CDR3 protein. The table lists around 270,000 distinct CDR3 sequences, 89% of them singletons. Sequenced sample: CD8+ T cells from PBMCs. The receptors originated from a human donor with multiple sclerosis.

This clonotype was seen a single time. The chain combines TRBV7-3 with TRBJ1-5; no reliable D call. This CDR3 contains 15 residues. CDR1 SGHTA and CDR2 FQGTGA come from the germline V gene. Trimming took off 1 base at V and 0 bases at J, with 7 bases between the two ends. The CDR3 spells CASSLSADSNQPQHF. Here the CDR3 DNA reads TGTGCCAGCAGCTTAAGCGCTGATAGCAATCAGCCCCAGCATTTT.

V is TRBV7-9 and J is TRBJ1-5, with D maybe TRBD1 (6 bases). This CDR3 contains 18 residues. With 4 bases removed from V and 2 bases from J, the gap between germline ends came to 21 bases. Per the germline V gene, CDR1 is SEHNR and CDR2 is FQNEAQ (reference sequence). The CDR3 loop is CASSSTSEGEYGNQPQHF. CDR3 sequence (DNA): TGTGCCAGCAGCTCAACATCGGAGGGGGAATATGGCAATCAGCCCCAGCATTTT.

This clonotype was picked up one time. The chain is built from TRBV20-1 and TRBJ1-2; TRBD1 might be the D (6 bases). The CDR3 is 11 amino acids. Per the germline V gene, CDR1 is DFQATT and CDR2 is SNEGSKA (reference sequence). The germline V and J ends were trimmed by 2 bases and 10 bases, with 11 bases remaining between them. The CDR3 spells CSARPGVPYTF. The CDR3, as DNA: TGCAGTGCTAGACCAGGGGTCCCCTACACCTTC.

Only a few counts were recorded for this clonotype. This sequence joins TRBV6-1 and TRBJ2-5, with a weak D call TRBD2 (6 bases). Germline V gene lookup returns CDR1 MNHNS and CDR2 SASEGT. This CDR3 is built from 13 residues. Trimming cost V 8 bases and J 2 bases, with 12 bases left between them. CDR3 DNA: TGTGCCAGCCACCTCGGGAGACAAGAGACCCAGTACTTC. Its protein product is CASHLGRQETQYF.

This chain connects TRBV19 to TRBJ1-1, with D perhaps TRBD1 (5 bases). The CDR3 sequence is 16 residues long. Germline CDR1 LNHDA, CDR2 SQIVND (reference sequence). Trimming took 1 base from V and 1 from J, leaving 13 bases between them. CDR3 loop: CASSIGGSRGNTEAFF. CDR3 bases: TGTGCCAGTAGTATAGGGGGCTCGAGGGGGAACACTGAAGCTTTCTTT.

In DNA form, the CDR3 reads TGCAGCGCAACAGGGTTGGTCACCGGGGAGCTGTTTTTT. As protein: CSATGLVTGELFF. The rearrangement links TRBV29-1 to TRBJ2-2; the D gene is possibly TRBD1 (6 bases). This CDR3 is 13 amino acids long. Per germline, CDR1 SQVTM and CDR2 ANQGSEA. Trimming pared 7 bases from V and 4 bases from J, leaving 13 bases between.

The chain couples TRBV30 to TRBJ2-7; 9 bases map to TRBD1. V was clipped by 2 bases and J by 1 base; unmatched bases: 9. The CDR3 sequence is 16 residues long. Per germline, CDR1 GTSNPN and CDR2 SVGIG (reference sequence). CDR3 sequence (DNA): TGTGCCTGGAGTATTGGGACAGGGATAAAATCCTACGAGCAGTACTTC. This sequence encodes CAWSIGTGIKSYEQYF. The whole variable domain, filled in from reference TRBV30 and TRBJ2-7, reads SQTIHQWPATLVQPVGSPLSLECTVEGTSNPNLYWYRQAAGRGLQLLFYSVGIGQISSEVPQNLSASRPQDRQFILSSKKLLLSDSGFYLCAWSIGTGIKSYEQYFGPGTRLTVT.

V is TRBV6-6 and J is TRBJ2-7; D is undetermined. Germline CDR1 reads MNHNY; CDR2 reads SVGAGI (reference sequence). This CDR3 contains 12 residues. Trimming shortened V by 5 bases and J by 4 bases, and 9 bases separated the two germline ends. The CDR3 loop is CASSNGAYEQYF. The CDR3 nucleotides read TGTGCCAGCAGTAACGGAGCTTACGAGCAGTACTTC.

The V gene is TRBV7-9, the J gene TRBJ2-7, with D possibly being TRBD1 (5 bases). Germline assignment: CDR1 SEHNR and CDR2 FQNEAQ (reference sequence). The CDR3 runs 15 residues. The ends were cut back, 0 bases at V and 1 base at J, with 10 bases in the middle. CDR3 in DNA: TGTGCCAGCAGCTTAGCGGCAGGGTCATCCTACGAGCAGTACTTC. It is translated as CASSLAAGSSYEQYF.

This chain connects TRBV6-4 to TRBJ2-2; D gene ambiguous. Trimming cost V 6 bases and J 3 bases, with 11 bases left between them. Per the germline V gene, CDR1 is MRHNA and CDR2 is SNTAGT. The CDR3 totals 14 residues. The CDR3 DNA sequence: TGTGCCAGCAGCCACACCCCAGACACCGGGGAGCTGTTTTTT. It encodes CASSHTPDTGELFF.

The CDR3 DNA sequence: TGTGCCAGCAGCTTGGGGACTAGCGGGGTTGAGACAGATACGCAGTATTTT. Amino acid sequence: CASSLGTSGVETDTQYF. J is TRBJ2-3 and V is TRBV2; TRBD2 matches at 13 bases. V lost 6 bases, J lost 3 bases, and 9 bases stayed unmatched. This CDR3 contains 17 residues. CDR1 is SNHLY and CDR2 is FYNNEI in the germline V gene.

The V call is TRBV15, the J call TRBJ2-5, with D possibly being TRBD2 (6 bases). The CDR3 contains 19 residues. V lost 0 bases and J lost 7, with 27 bases in between. Germline CDR1 LNHNV, CDR2 YYDKDF (reference sequence). CDR3 loop: CATSRDLGIWRGPYLTQYF. The DNA of the CDR3 is TGTGCCACCAGCAGAGATTTGGGGATATGGCGGGGACCCTATCTGACCCAGTACTTC.

A few counts support this clonotype. This chain uses TRBV27 with TRBJ2-7; TRBD1 matches at 9 bases. The germline V gene encodes CDR1 MNHEY and CDR2 SMNVEV (reference sequence). CDR3 length: 15 amino acids. With 5 bases clipped from V and 3 bases from J, the junction kept 8 bases outside the gene matches. The CDR3 DNA reads as TGTGCCAGCAGTCCCGGGACAGGGTTCTTCTACGAGCAGTACTTC. It encodes CASSPGTGFFYEQYF.

The CDR3 region has the DNA TGTGCCAGCAGCTTGGGGCTCAAGAACTATGGCTACACCTTC. This codes for CASSLGLKNYGYTF. The chain carries TRBV11-2 and TRBJ1-2; TRBD1 is a possible D gene (5 bases). The V end was cut by 3 bases, the J end by 2 bases, with 10 bases between. CDR3 length: 14 residues. The germline V gene encodes CDR1 SGHAT and CDR2 FQNNGV.

The chain combines TRBV4-3 with TRBJ2-3; D might be TRBD1 (5 bases). V lost 4 bases and J 5 bases, leaving 16 bases between the germline ends. The CDR3 has 15 amino acids. Germline V gene lookup returns CDR1 LGHNA and CDR2 YSLEER. The CDR3 reads CASSRSQGFQDTQYF. The DNA for the CDR3 is TGCGCCAGCAGCCGTAGCCAGGGTTTTCAAGATACGCAGTATTTT.

The genes are TRBV27 and TRBJ2-3; D possibly corresponds to TRBD1 (6 bases). With 1 base removed from V and 5 bases from J, the gap between germline ends came to 7 bases. The germline CDR1 and CDR2 sequences are MNHEY and SMNVEV (reference sequence). The CDR3 is 13 amino acids. The CDR3 spells CASSLLGGDTQYF. In DNA, the CDR3 is TGTGCCAGCAGTTTATTAGGGGGAGATACGCAGTATTTT.

The chain recombines TRBV12-3 or TRBV12-4 with TRBJ1-4; D remains ambiguous. V dropped 10 bases and J dropped 13 bases, with 10 bases sitting between them. The CDR3 length is 9 residues. The CDR3 nucleotides are TGTGCCATTGGCTTTCCACTGTTTTTT. This translates into CAIGFPLFF.

This CDR3 reads CAWSALATYTGELFF. CDR3 nucleotide sequence: TGTGCCTGGAGTGCGCTAGCGACCTACACCGGGGAGCTGTTTTTT. The chain carries TRBV30 and TRBJ2-2, with D possibly being TRBD2 (6 bases). The length of the CDR3 is 15 residues. V shed 1 base and J shed 3 bases, with 12 bases lying between them. Germline loops: CDR1 GTSNPN, CDR2 SVGIG (reference sequence).